This TCR beta chain was profiled in a study of T cell clonality in common variable immunodeficiency. This clone showed up just a few times. Its specificity is unknown. Sequencing ends 3 residues short of the CDR3 end; the germline J gene provides the rest. Generated by immunoSEQ multiplex PCR, the TCRdb table keeps only in-frame clones and is missing some. This repertoire holds roughly 6,800 clones, and none appear only once. The CDR3 extends over 15 amino acids. Losses at the gene ends were 0 bases for V and 9 bases for J; bases not matched to a gene: 5. CDR1 and CDR2 (germline): GTSNPN, SVGIG (reference sequence). Notes on the study in general: Common variable immunodeficiency TCR beta sequences reportedly had fewer deletions and N-nucleotide insertions.

The rearrangement links TRBV30 to TRBJ2-1, with TRBD2 identical over 13 bases. The sequenced sample was peripheral blood mononuclear cells. This receptor was taken from a human donor with common variable immunodeficiency. The covered CDR3 bases are TGTGCCTGGAGTGTAACAACTAGCGGGAGGGGTGAG. Translation: CAWSVTTSGRGE. The full-length CDR3 reads as CAWSVTTSGRGEQFF. The full variable domain, rest sourced from reference TRBV30 and TRBJ2-1, is SQTIHQWPATLVQPVGSPLSLECTVEGTSNPNLYWYRQAAGRGLQLLFYSVGIGQISSEVPQNLSASRPQDRQFILSSKKLLLSDSGFYLCAWSVTTSGRGEQFFGPGTRLTVL.